These T cell receptor beta chains were read from a single sample in a study of tumor and adjacent non-tumor tissue in lung cancer. Each CDR3 protein gets one entry after TCRdb re-called the multiplex PCR reads with MiXCR. The sample includes more than 85,000 distinct CDR3 sequences, around three fifths of them seen just once. Sequences were obtained from distant non-tumor lung tissue. The receptors come from a man younger than 45 with non-small cell lung cancer. CDR3s include the opening cysteine and the closing phenylalanine or tryptophan. Each record gives: V gene, D gene, J gene, clone size, CDR3 protein, CDR3 DNA. D genes are given only for firm matches. Only some rows state a clone size, as once, few, many or a class for expanded clones.

TRBV4-1	.	TRBJ2-7	.	CASSRDSGASYERYF	TGCGCCAGCAGCCGAGACTCAGGGGCATCCTACGAGCGGTACTTC
TRBV5-4	.	TRBJ2-5	.	CASSFRQSGQGTQYF	TGTGCCAGCAGCTTCCGACAGTCCGGACAAGGGACCCAATACTTC
TRBV4-1	.	TRBJ2-1	.	CASSQVLGSNNEQFF	TGCGCCAGCAGTCAAGTTCTGGGGAGTAACAATGAGCAGTTCTTC
TRBV11-2	.	TRBJ2-1	.	CVSSQSDEQFF	TGTGTCAGCAGCCAGAGTGATGAGCAGTTCTTC
TRBV20-1	.	TRBJ2-7	.	CSVGKVTYEQYF	TGCAGTGTCGGGAAAGTCACCTACGAGCAGTACTTC
TRBV30	.	TRBJ1-2	.	CAWSEPPGGYTF	TGTGCCTGGAGTGAGCCCCCCGGTGGCTACACCTTC
TRBV6-5	.	TRBJ1-4	.	CASSSGSLNEKLFF	TGTGCCAGCAGCTCTGGAAGCCTTAATGAAAAACTGTTTTTT
TRBV6-2/TRBV6-3	.	TRBJ2-5	.	CASTTPEGVEEIQYF	TGTGCCAGCACCACCCCTGAGGGTGTGGAGGAGATCCAGTACTTC
TRBV29-1	.	TRBJ2-1	once	CSVEVSAGPYDERFF	TGCAGCGTTGAGGTGTCGGCGGGGCCCTACGATGAGCGGTTCTTC
TRBV30	.	TRBJ1-5	.	CAWTVREGQPQHF	TGTGCTTGGACTGTACGGGAAGGGCAGCCTCAGCATTTT
TRBV6-5	.	TRBJ2-7	.	CASSPYSTGFYEQYF	TGTGCCAGCAGCCCTTACTCCACGGGCTTCTACGAGCAGTACTTC
TRBV12-3/TRBV12-4	.	TRBJ1-3	many	CATRVSGNTIYF	TGTGCCACCAGGGTTTCTGGAAACACCATATATTTT
TRBV5-4	.	TRBJ2-1	once	CASSLVTGSYNEHFF	TGTGCCAGCAGCCTGGTGACAGGTTCCTACAATGAGCATTTCTTC
TRBV11-2	.	TRBJ1-1	once	CDSSKGVNTEAFF	TGTGACAGCAGCAAGGGCGTGAACACTGAAGCTTTCTTT
TRBV11-2	.	TRBJ2-3	.	CASSRVLSPDTQYF	TGTGCCAGCAGCCGGGTTCTTAGCCCCGATACGCAGTATTTT
TRBV5-6	TRBD2	TRBJ2-3	many	CASSLGLAGRTDTQYF	TGTGCCAGCAGCTTGGGGCTAGCGGGACGCACAGATACGCAGTATTTT
TRBV11-1	.	TRBJ2-7	few	CASCAKASYEQYF	TGTGCCAGCTGTGCCAAAGCCTCCTACGAGCAGTACTTC
TRBV11-3	.	TRBJ2-7	.	CASNSTTTEYEWQYF	TGTGCCAGCAACTCAACAACTACAGAATACGAGTGGCAGTACTTC
TRBV29-1	.	TRBJ1-1	few	CSVDMGRLNTEAFF	TGCAGCGTTGATATGGGGCGGCTGAATACTGAAGCTTTCTTT
TRBV7-8	.	TRBJ1-6	few	CASSLVWADNSPLHF	TGTGCCAGCAGCTTAGTATGGGCGGATAATTCACCCCTCCACTTT
TRBV11-2	.	TRBJ2-1	few	CASSLEGKSYNEQFF	TGTGCCAGCAGCTTAGAAGGGAAATCCTACAATGAGCAGTTCTTC
TRBV20-1	.	TRBJ2-3	.	CSAAAGNGDMLYF	TGCAGTGCCGCAGCTGGAAATGGGGATATGCTGTATTTT
TRBV20-1	TRBD2	TRBJ2-1	once	CNALIRTSVLHEQFF	TGCAATGCCCTGATCAGGACTAGCGTTCTCCATGAGCAGTTCTTC
TRBV11-2	.	TRBJ2-5	.	CASSFPGVLETQYF	TGTGCCAGCAGCTTCCCAGGGGTTTTGGAGACCCAGTACTTC
TRBV20-1	.	TRBJ1-1	.	CSTRGDPPYHF	TGCAGTACCAGAGGGGACCCCCCGTATCACTTT
TRBV4-3	.	TRBJ1-5	.	CASSQDATGDGYTQHF	TGCGCCAGCAGCCAAGATGCGACTGGGGACGGGTATACGCAGCATTTT
TRBV12-3/TRBV12-4	.	TRBJ2-1	.	CVSSPGPNERFF	TGTGTCAGCAGCCCCGGTCCCAATGAGCGGTTCTTC
TRBV6-5	TRBD2	TRBJ2-5	many	CASTTLANQETQYF	TGTGCCAGCACCACACTAGCGAACCAAGAGACCCAGTACTTC
TRBV12-3/TRBV12-4	.	TRBJ2-5	.	CASSFVLGETQCF	TGTGCCAGCAGTTTTGTACTAGGGGAGACCCAGTGCTTC
TRBV11-2	.	TRBJ2-7	few	CASSPRLTQRYEQYF	TGTGCCAGCAGCCCTAGGCTCACCCAACGATACGAGCAGTACTTC
TRBV11-2	TRBD2	TRBJ2-7	.	CASTLAQEGTSGVYEQYF	TGTGCCAGCACCTTAGCCCAAGAAGGGACTAGTGGGGTCTACGAGCAGTACTTC